The rows below give T cell receptor beta chains drawn from one sample of a study of cytomegalovirus exposure and HLA in healthy donors. The table came from immunoSEQ multiplex PCR; TCRdb's copy has only in-frame clones and leaves some out. The sample carries 150,000 to 180,000 clones, 65% to 80% recorded once. The sequencing sample was made of PBMCs. All receptors come from a woman aged 40 to 50 in good health and CMV-seronegative. Each CDR3 is given with its conserved first and last residue. Each record gives: D gene, V gene, J gene, clone size, CDR3 DNA, CDR3 protein. D genes are given only for firm matches. Rows may omit the clone size; those that give it use once, few, many or a size class.

>-|TRBV7-9|TRBJ1-3|-
TGTGCCAGCACCCTTGGGGACTCCCCATCTGGAAACACCATATATTTT
CASTLGDSPSGNTIYF
>-|TRBV6-1|TRBJ1-3|once
TGTGCCAGCAGTGGGAGACAGTCGAGCTCTGGAAACACCATATATTTT
CASSGRQSSSGNTIYF
>-|TRBV4-1|TRBJ1-5|-
TGCGCCAGCAGCCAAGGGGACACGAGCAATCAGCCCCAGCATTTT
CASSQGDTSNQPQHF
>TRBD1|TRBV7-2|TRBJ1-1|-
TGTGCCAGCAGGCAATCAGGGGGCGTGAATGAAGCTTTCTTT
CASRQSGGVNEAFF
>-|TRBV7-2|TRBJ1-1|-
TGTGCCAGCAGCCCCCAGCGGGACACTGAAGCTTTCTTT
CASSPQRDTEAFF
>TRBD1|TRBV7-2|TRBJ1-1|-
TGTGCCAGCAGCCGAACAGGGGTGGGGACTGAAGCTTTCTTT
CASSRTGVGTEAFF
>-|TRBV15|TRBJ2-5|-
TGTGCCACCATGTGGGGCTACCAAGAGACCCAGTACTTC
CATMWGYQETQYF
>TRBD1|TRBV7-8|TRBJ2-5|-
TGTGCCAGCAGCTTAGGCAGGGGGCATCCCCAAGAGACCCAGTACTTC
CASSLGRGHPQETQYF
>TRBD2|TRBV5-6|TRBJ2-2|-
TGTGCCAGCAGCCAGGCCCTCGGCCCCAGCGGGAGGGCCTCCGGGGAGCTGTTTTTT
CASSQALGPSGRASGELFF
>-|TRBV4-1|TRBJ1-2|-
TGCGCCAGCAGCCAAGAGGGTGCGGGGGGGAAAGGCTACACCTTC
CASSQEGAGGKGYTF
>-|TRBV4-2|TRBJ1-4|once
TGTGCCAGCAGCCAAGATCTTCAAGTTGGGGAGACTAATGAAAAACTGTTTTTT
CASSQDLQVGETNEKLFF
>-|TRBV11-2|TRBJ2-7|-
TGTGCCAGCAGCTTAGGCTGGAGTCGGGAGTACTCCTACGAGCAGTACTTC
CASSLGWSREYSYEQYF
>TRBD1|TRBV18|TRBJ1-1|-
TGTGCCAGCTCACCACCCACAGGGGGATACAGTGAAGCTTTCTTT
CASSPPTGGYSEAFF
>TRBD1|TRBV5-6|TRBJ1-6|-
TGTGCCAGCAGCTTGGGACAGGGGAATTCACCCCTCCACTTT
CASSLGQGNSPLHF
>TRBD2|TRBV28|TRBJ2-3|-
TGTGCCAGCAGTGTACGACTAGCGGGGGCAGATACGCAGTATTTT
CASSVRLAGADTQYF
>-|TRBV10-2|TRBJ2-5|-
TGCGCCAGCAGTGAGCTGAGGGGGGAGACCCAGTACTTC
CASSELRGETQYF
>-|TRBV7-9|TRBJ2-7|few
TGTGCCAGCAGCTTAGGAGACTCCTACGAGCAGTACTTC
CASSLGDSYEQYF
>-|TRBV7-6|TRBJ1-5|-
TGTGCCAGCAGCCACCCCCGGGATAGCAATCAGCCCCAGCATTTT
CASSHPRDSNQPQHF
>TRBD2|TRBV28|TRBJ2-7|-
TGTGCCAGCAGTCCCTTTGGTGCGGGAGGGCACGAGCAGTACTTC
CASSPFGAGGHEQYF
>-|TRBV19|TRBJ1-6|once
TGTGCCAGTAGCCCCAGGGCGCAGCCGTCACCCCTCCACTTT
CASSPRAQPSPLHF
>-|TRBV5-8|TRBJ1-2|-
TGTGCCAGCAGCTTGGAGCCCGATATAACCTATGGCTACACCTTC
CASSLEPDITYGYTF
>TRBD1|TRBV6-4|TRBJ2-5|few
TGTGCCAGCAGTAGGACAGGGGAACAAGAGACCCAGTACTTC
CASSRTGEQETQYF
>-|TRBV21-1|TRBJ2-3|-
TGTGCCAGCAGCAAAATTAAGACTAGCGGCCAAGATACGCAGTATTTT
CASSKIKTSGQDTQYF
>-|TRBV5-1|TRBJ2-1|-
TGCGCCAGCAGCCCCTCGAGGCTAAGCAATGAGCAGTTCTTC
CASSPSRLSNEQFF
>-|TRBV4-1|TRBJ2-1|-
TGCGCCAGCAGCCCGGTAGCGGCGAGCTCCTACAATGAGCAGTTCTTC
CASSPVAASSYNEQFF
>TRBD1|TRBV7-8|TRBJ1-5|-
TGTGCCAGCAGCCTCCGACAGGGGAAGGACCAGCCCCAGCATTTT
CASSLRQGKDQPQHF
>-|TRBV5-4|TRBJ2-3|-
TGTGCCAGCAGCTACGATCCGACGGGACTCACGGATACGCAGTATTTT
CASSYDPTGLTDTQYF